Below are 15 T cell receptor beta chains sequenced from a single sample in a study of early T cells in non-severe SARS-CoV-2 infection. TCRdb recomputed calls from the 5' RACE reads with MiXCR, one row per CDR3 protein. Of tens of thousands of distinct CDR3 sequences in the sample, approximately 13% are singletons; the top ten hold around 9.6%. Sequences were obtained from whole blood. The receptor set was obtained from an adult who was a healthcare worker with PCR-confirmed SARS-CoV-2 infection or an uninfected control (not recorded which).

This clonotype was picked up many times. V gene TRBV6-6 combines with J gene TRBJ2-7; D remains ambiguous. The CDR3 length is 13 residues. Per the germline V gene, CDR1 is MNHNY and CDR2 is SVGAGI (reference sequence). V was shortened by 4 bases and J by 4 bases, with 11 bases between the two germline ends. CDR3 sequence reads: CASSSSDAYEQYF. In nucleotides, the CDR3 is TGTGCCAGCAGTTCCTCGGACGCGTACGAGCAGTACTTC.

V is TRBV7-2 and J is TRBJ1-1, with 9 bases fitting TRBD1. This CDR3 has 14 amino acids. The germline V gene encodes CDR1 SGHTA and CDR2 FQGNSA. Losses at the gene ends were 4 bases for V and 5 bases for J; bases not matched to a gene: 5. The CDR3 DNA reads as TGTGCCAGCAGCTCGAACAGGGGGCGGACTGAAGCTTTCTTT. Translating it yields CASSSNRGRTEAFF.

This clonotype was picked up many times. This rearrangement joins TRBV6-1 to TRBJ1-5; a weak D match, TRBD1 (5 bases). The CDR3 spans 15 residues. CDR1 and CDR2 (germline): MNHNS, SASEGT. V was cut by 5 bases and J by 0 bases, with 11 bases left in between. In DNA, the CDR3 is TGTGCCAGCAGTAGGGACGGTTATAGCAATCAGCCCCAGCATTTT. Translated: CASSRDGYSNQPQHF.

This clonotype came up many times. The V call is TRBV4-2, the J call TRBJ2-1; D possibly corresponds to TRBD2 (5 bases). Germline V lookup: CDR1 LGHNA, CDR2 YNFKEQ. CDR3 size: 17 residues. Trimming took off 4 bases at V and 3 bases at J, with 19 bases between the two ends. The CDR3 coding sequence is TGTGCCAGCAGCCCGGCATGGACTGGAGGTGACTACAATGAGCAGTTCTTC. Its translation is CASSPAWTGGDYNEQFF.

Many counts were recorded for this clonotype. The J gene is TRBJ1-5, the V gene TRBV7-9, with D tentatively TRBD1 (6 bases). Germline V CDR1 and CDR2: SEHNR, FQNEAQ (reference sequence). CDR3 length: 14 amino acids. V was pared by 2 bases and J by 6 bases, with 11 bases between. The CDR3 DNA is TGTGCCAGCAGCTTAACGGGGGGCTCTCAGCCCCAGCATTTT. Encoded protein: CASSLTGGSQPQHF. Full variable domain (remainder filled in from reference TRBV7-9 and TRBJ1-5): DTGVSQNPRHKITKRGQNVTFRCDPISEHNRLYWYRQTLGQGPEFLTYFQNEAQLEKSRLLSDRFSAERPKGSFSTLEIQRTEQGDSAMYLCASSLTGGSQPQHFGDGTRLSIL.

There are a few counts of this clonotype. This rearrangement joins TRBV4-1 to TRBJ1-6; TRBD1 matches 7 bases. The CDR3 spans 16 residues. V lost 4 bases to trimming and J lost 11 bases; unmatched junction nucleotides: 14. Germline V gene data show CDR1 as MGHRA and CDR2 as YSYEKL. CDR3 protein: CASSLGGGRGRAPLHF. The CDR3 DNA reads as TGCGCCAGCAGCCTCGGAGGGGGCAGGGGTAGGGCACCCCTCCACTTT.

The V and J genes are TRBV6-1 and TRBJ2-5; D is possibly TRBD1 or TRBD2 (7 bases each). CDR3 length: 13 amino acids. Germline CDR1 reads MNHNS; CDR2 reads SASEGT. V was pared by 6 bases and J by 7 bases, with 15 bases between. CDR3 sequence: CASSRGEGATQYF. DNA for the CDR3: TGTGCCAGCAGCAGGGGGGAGGGTGCGACCCAGTACTTC.

In this sample, this clonotype turned up a few times. V gene TRBV15 combines with J gene TRBJ2-7, with TRBD2 as a possible D gene (5 bases). From germline, CDR1 is LNHNV and CDR2 YYDKDF (reference sequence). The CDR3 has 12 amino acids. V shed 3 bases and J shed 6 bases, with 9 bases lying between them. In DNA, the CDR3 is TGTGCCACCAGCAGTTTGGCGGGCGAGCAGTACTTC. Protein sequence: CATSSLAGEQYF. The full variable domain, its missing parts supplied by reference TRBV15 and TRBJ2-7, is DAMVIQNPRYQVTQFGKPVTLSCSQTLNHNVMYWYQQKSSQAPKLLFHYYDKDFNNEADTPDNFQSRRPNTSFCFLDIRSPGLGDTAMYLCATSSLAGEQYFGPGTRLTVT.

The table lists this clonotype with many counts. The V gene is TRBV29-1, the J gene TRBJ1-1; 9 bases align to TRBD1. Trimming removed 4 bases from V and 5 bases from J; junction bases left unmatched: 8. There are 14 residues in the CDR3. Germline lookup yields CDR1 SQVTM and CDR2 ANQGSEA. CDR3 in amino acids: CSVAGQGTVTEAFF. CDR3 in DNA: TGCAGCGTTGCCGGACAGGGGACCGTAACTGAAGCTTTCTTT.

This clonotype was detected ten times or more. V and J are TRBV5-6 and TRBJ1-1, with unresolved D. Germline V gene data show CDR1 as SGHDT and CDR2 as YYEEEE. This CDR3 is built from 18 residues. The V end lost 0 bases, the J end lost 4 bases, and 22 bases lay between the germline ends. CDR3 DNA sequence: TGTGCCAGCAGCTTGGCCGGCCGTTACGCCGCTCGCGGCACTGAAGCTTTCTTT. Translating gives CASSLAGRYAARGTEAFF.

The chain carries TRBV9 and TRBJ2-1, with 11 bases that match TRBD2. The CDR3 sequence is 17 residues long. Germline assignment: CDR1 SGDLS and CDR2 YYNGEE. V lost 0 bases to trimming and J lost 2 bases; unmatched junction nucleotides: 4. The chain's CDR3 is CASSVELAGVPYNEQFF. CDR3 sequence (DNA): TGTGCCAGCAGCGTAGAACTAGCGGGAGTCCCCTACAATGAGCAGTTCTTC.

The table lists this clonotype with a few counts. J is TRBJ2-7 and V is TRBV28; 9 positions match TRBD1. Germline CDR1 and CDR2: MDHEN and SYDVKM. This CDR3 has 14 residues. Germline trimming cut 6 bases from V and 4 bases from J; bases unmatched to any gene: 7. CDR3 residues: CASRATGGPYEQYF. The CDR3 DNA sequence: TGTGCCAGCAGGGCCACAGGGGGCCCGTACGAGCAGTACTTC.

J is TRBJ2-3 and V is TRBV2; D may be TRBD1 or TRBD2 (5 bases each). The CDR3 runs 11 residues. V lost 5 bases to trimming and J lost 13 bases, with 13 bases between them. Germline loops: CDR1 SNHLY, CDR2 FYNNEI. The CDR3 bases are TGTGCCAGCAGTCAGGACCGAGGGGAGTATTTT. As protein: CASSQDRGEYF.

This clonotype appeared many times. This rearrangement joins TRBV18 to TRBJ1-5; D gene uncertain. Trimming stripped 1 base from V and 0 bases from J, with 10 bases between. The CDR3 has 16 residues. Germline V gene sequence: CDR1 KGHSH, CDR2 LQKENI. CDR3 protein: CASSPRLRDSNQPQHF. CDR3 nucleotides: TGTGCCAGCTCACCACGGTTAAGGGATAGCAATCAGCCCCAGCATTTT.

The V call is TRBV29-1, the J call TRBJ2-3; TRBD2 matches at 13 bases. CDR3 length equals 14 residues. In germline, CDR1 is SQVTM, CDR2 ANQGSEA. The J segment lost 5 bases and the V segment lost 8 bases, leaving 7 bases of the junction unmatched. The CDR3 reads CSTGTSGVKDTQYF. CDR3 in DNA: TGCAGCACCGGGACTAGCGGGGTGAAAGATACGCAGTATTTT.